Detailed here is one TCR beta chain. Its target is unknown. Germline CDR1 reads MGHDK; CDR2 reads SYGVNS. The CDR3 covers 11 residues. With 6 bases removed from V and 8 bases from J, the gap between germline ends came to 8 bases. Naivety among CD8 cells was defined by CD45RO negativity and positive CCR7 selection, thereby excluding terminally differentiated effector memory CD45RA+ cells. Sequencing was at deep level. TCRdb's table, derived via immunoSEQ multiplex PCR, lists solely in-frame clones and lacks some. In the table there are about 610,000 clones, about 95% of which are singletons. This sample was taken from a study of shared clonotypes between healthy human individuals. At the level of the study: Each donor's CD8 memory used one plate, CD8 naive two, each CD4 subset three. Findings and limits, study-wide: Shared clonotypes across all four donors exceeded non-shared ones in generation probability. Generally, naive subsets came out with larger estimated richness than memory subsets.

J is TRBJ2-1 and V is TRBV25-1; D not resolved. The sequenced sample was naive CD8+ T cells sorted from blood. The TCR sequence derives from a woman aged 25 to 39 in good health. This chain's CDR3 is CASSTIDEQFF. For the CDR3, the DNA is TGTGCCAGCAGCACCATTGATGAGCAGTTCTTC.